This TCR beta chain was retrieved from a study of blood T cell repertoires in COVID-19. Under the authors' procedure: Reference gene primer amplification in the assay estimated nucleated cell counts. Profiled with immunoSEQ multiplex PCR; TCRdb holds only in-frame clones, not every one. V, J and clone size are those of that table, while D and trimming were read from the DNA. The sample records a few hundred thousand clones, roughly 84% being singletons. This clone has just one count. This clonotype was sampled from a woman between 55 and 75 years old with acute or convalescent COVID-19. The specimen was peripheral blood.

The chain's CDR3 is CASSAGTGNSYNEQFF. Here the CDR3 DNA reads TGTGCCAGCAGCGCCGGGACAGGGAACTCCTACAATGAGCAGTTCTTC. The chain employs TRBV9 and TRBJ2-1; 9 bases line up with TRBD1. The germline V gene encodes CDR1 SGDLS and CDR2 YYNGEE. CDR3 length: 16 amino acids. V lost 3 bases, J lost 0 bases, and 4 bases stayed unmatched.